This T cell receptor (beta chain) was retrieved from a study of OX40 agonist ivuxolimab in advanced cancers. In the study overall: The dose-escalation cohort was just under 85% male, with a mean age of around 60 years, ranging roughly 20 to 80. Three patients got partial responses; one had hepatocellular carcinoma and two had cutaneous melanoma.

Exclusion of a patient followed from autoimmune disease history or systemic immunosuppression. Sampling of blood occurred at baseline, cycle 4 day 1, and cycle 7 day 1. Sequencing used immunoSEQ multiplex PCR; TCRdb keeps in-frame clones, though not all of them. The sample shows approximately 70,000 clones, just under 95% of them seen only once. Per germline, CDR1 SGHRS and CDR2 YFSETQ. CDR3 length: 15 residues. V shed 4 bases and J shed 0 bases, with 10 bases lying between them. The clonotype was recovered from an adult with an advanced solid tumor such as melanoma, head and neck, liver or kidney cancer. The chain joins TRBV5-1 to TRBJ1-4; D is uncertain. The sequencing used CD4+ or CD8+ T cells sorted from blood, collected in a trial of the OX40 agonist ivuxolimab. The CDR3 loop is CASSAFPTTNEKLFF. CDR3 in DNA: TGCGCCAGCAGCGCTTTTCCTACAACTAATGAAAAACTGTTTTTT.